The 27 T cell receptor beta chains below all came from one sample that was sequenced in a study of T cells in Graves' hyperthyroidism and ophthalmopathy. TCR beta CDR3 sequences were amplified from RNA transcripts. First-round RT-PCR of the TCR CDR3 relied on the HTBI primer set. TCRdb processed the multiplex PCR reads anew with MiXCR; each CDR3 protein has one entry. The data contain 490,000 or so distinct CDR3 sequences, about 16% of them seen just once; the ten biggest clones take up 29%. The source material was blood. Receptors were obtained from a woman in her twenties or thirties with Graves' ophthalmopathy.

This clonotype was detected a few times. V and J are TRBV25-1 and TRBJ2-7; 7 bases fit TRBD1. The J segment lost 3 bases and the V segment lost 4 bases, leaving 6 bases of the junction unmatched. The CDR3 sequence is 14 residues long. CDR1 MGHDK and CDR2 SYGVNS come from the germline V gene. Written as DNA, the CDR3 is TGTGCCAGCAGTGGTTCAGGGGGTGGCTACGAGCAGTACTTC. Translation: CASSGSGGGYEQYF.

This clonotype was seen at least ten times. V is TRBV20-1 and J is TRBJ2-2; 8 nucleotides agree with TRBD2. The trim removed 2 bases at V and 3 bases at J, leaving 5 bases unmatched. This CDR3 has 15 amino acids. Germline lookup yields CDR1 DFQATT and CDR2 SNEGSKA (reference sequence). CDR3 bases: TGCAGTGCTAGAAATAGCGGGATATACACCGGGGAGCTGTTTTTT. This translates into CSARNSGIYTGELFF.

This clonotype was observed many times. The V and J genes are TRBV7-3 and TRBJ2-1; 8 nucleotides align to TRBD2. Germline assignment: CDR1 SGHTA and CDR2 FQGTGA. Trimming at V came to 8 bases and at J to 9 bases, leaving 12 bases not matched to a gene. This CDR3 contains 14 residues. This chain's CDR3 is CASSPAGVGGEQFF. Written as DNA, the CDR3 is TGTGCCAGCTCGCCAGCGGGAGTTGGTGGTGAGCAGTTCTTC.

This clonotype was counted many times. The gene calls are TRBV11-2 and TRBJ2-3; tentatively, D is TRBD2 (6 bases). V was cut by 8 bases and J by 1 base, with 13 bases left in between. The CDR3 loop spans 14 amino acids. Looked up from germline, CDR1 is SGHAT and CDR2 is FQNNGV. The CDR3 region has the DNA TGTGCCAGCGGCGGGGCTGCGGGCACAGATACGCAGTATTTT. This encodes CASGGAAGTDTQYF.

This clonotype was counted once. V is TRBV15 and J is TRBJ2-1, with 13 bases identical to TRBD2. V shed 6 bases, J shed 5 bases, and the junction held 4 bases outside the gene matches. CDR1 is LNHNV, CDR2 YYDKDF, per germline (reference sequence). CDR3 size: 15 residues. This CDR3 reads CATRTSGRPDNEQFF. CDR3 sequence (DNA): TGTGCCACCAGGACTAGCGGGAGGCCCGACAATGAGCAGTTCTTC.

This clonotype came up many times. The V gene is TRBV20-1, the J gene TRBJ2-3; TRBD1 might be the D (5 bases). V was clipped by 1 base and J by 4 bases, with 9 bases between them. CDR3 length equals 13 residues. Germline CDR1 is DFQATT and CDR2 is SNEGSKA (reference sequence). The CDR3 protein is CSARGGRPDTQYF. The CDR3 DNA reads as TGCAGTGCTAGAGGGGGCCGACCAGATACGCAGTATTTT.

This rearrangement joins TRBV6-9 to TRBJ2-7; tentatively, D is TRBD1 or TRBD2 (5 bases each). The DNA end is a closer match to TRBJ2-1, so the J assignment may be wrong. Germline loops: CDR1 MNHGY, CDR2 SVAAGI. CDR3 length: 15 residues. CDR3 loop: CASSYRGDAPYEQFF. The CDR3 DNA follows: TGTGCCAGCAGTTACCGAGGGGATGCCCCCTACGAGCAGTTCTTC.

This clonotype was picked up many times. This chain links TRBV28 with TRBJ2-2, with D unclear. Between the trimmed V and J ends, which lost 4 bases and 0 bases, there was a span of 15 bases. CDR1 and CDR2 from the germline V gene are MDHEN and SYDVKM. The CDR3 has 17 residues. The CDR3 here is CASSSFVRRTNTGELFF. The DNA of the CDR3 is TGTGCCAGCAGTTCATTTGTACGACGGACGAACACCGGGGAGCTGTTTTTT.

This clonotype was seen a handful of times. The missing conserved phenylalanine or tryptophan at the end of this CDR3 makes a read error likely. This sequence joins TRBV13 and TRBJ2-3; 9 bases agree with TRBD1. This CDR3 comprises 16 residues. J lost 0 bases, V lost 5 bases, and 6 bases had no gene match. Germline lookup yields CDR1 PRHDT and CDR2 FYEKMQ (reference sequence). CDR3 sequence reads: CASSPRTGASTDTQYS. For the CDR3, the DNA is TGTGCCAGCAGCCCCCGGACAGGGGCTAGCACAGATACGCAGTATTCT.

This clonotype appeared many times. V gene TRBV2 combines with J gene TRBJ1-1; TRBD1 agrees at 7 bases. Germline loops: CDR1 SNHLY, CDR2 FYNNEI. CDR3 length: 18 amino acids. The junction had 19 bases not matched to a gene; V was cut back by 8 bases and J by 1 base. CDR3: CASLEGAPWGKGNTEAFF. CDR3 bases: TGTGCCAGCCTAGAGGGGGCTCCCTGGGGGAAGGGGAACACTGAAGCTTTCTTT.

This clonotype was seen at least ten times. The V call is TRBV24-1, the J call TRBJ2-5; TRBD2 aligns across 11 bases. This CDR3 is built from 16 residues. The germline gives CDR1 KGHDR, CDR2 SFDVKD. J was trimmed by 4 bases and V by 4 bases; bases with no gene match: 7. This CDR3 is CATSDSLAGGRETQYF. The CDR3 nucleotides read TGTGCCACCAGTGACTCCCTAGCGGGAGGACGAGAGACCCAGTACTTC.

This clonotype has at least ten counts. The chain recombines TRBV20-1 with TRBJ2-2, with TRBD2 identical over 9 bases. This CDR3 spans 17 amino acids. CDR1 and CDR2 (germline): DFQATT, SNEGSKA (reference sequence). The junction had 10 bases not matched to a gene; V was cut back by 2 bases and J by 3 bases. CDR3 nucleotides: TGCAGTGCTAGAAAAGCGGGAGGCCCGGTTTACACCGGGGAGCTGTTTTTT. Amino acid sequence: CSARKAGGPVYTGELFF.

In the case of this clonotype: An end of the junction does not agree with germline; a read error may underlie this. The chain joins TRBV20-1 to TRBJ2-7; D ambiguous. This CDR3 is built from 11 residues. The V gene's germline CDR1 is DFQATT and CDR2 SNEGSKA (reference sequence). CDR3 in DNA: TGCAGTGTCGGGCGAGCCTACGGGCAGTACTTC. This gives the protein CSVGRAYGQYF.

The chain has TRBV7-9 and TRBJ2-3; 7 bases map to TRBD2. The CDR3 consists of 15 residues. Per germline, CDR1 SEHNR and CDR2 FQNEAQ (reference sequence). The trim removed 5 bases at V and 5 bases at J, leaving 10 bases unmatched. CDR3 nucleotide sequence: TGTGCCAGCAGCCACGGTCCTAGCGGACAAGATACGCAGTATTTT. This sequence encodes CASSHGPSGQDTQYF.

This clonotype has a handful of counts. The rearrangement links TRBV5-5 to TRBJ2-1; TRBD1 might be the D (6 bases). CDR3 length equals 12 residues. Germline assignment: CDR1 SGHKS and CDR2 YYEKEE (reference sequence). Trimming pared 3 bases from V and 15 bases from J, leaving 16 bases between. Here the CDR3 reads CASSWEIQGWFF. Here the CDR3 DNA reads TGTGCCAGCAGCTGGGAGATACAGGGCTGGTTCTTC.

This clonotype was found many times. This rearrangement joins TRBV7-2 to TRBJ2-1; TRBD2 aligns across 14 bases. Per the germline V gene, CDR1 is SGHTA and CDR2 is FQGNSA. The CDR3 runs 15 residues. V gave up 8 bases and J gave up 8 bases; unmatched junction bases: 8. The CDR3 coding sequence is TGTGCCAGCCGGGGACTAGCGGGAGATTACGATGAGCAGTTCTTC. Translating gives CASRGLAGDYDEQFF.

CDR3 protein: CASKGEPYEQYF. CDR3 nucleotides: TGTGCCAGCAAAGGGGAGCCCTACGAGCAGTACTTC. J is TRBJ2-7 and V is TRBV28; TRBD1 or TRBD2 may be the D gene (5 bases each). The V gene's germline CDR1 is MDHEN and CDR2 SYDVKM. The CDR3 spans 12 residues. V was pared by 7 bases and J by 2 bases, with 9 bases between. Filled out from reference TRBV28 and TRBJ2-7, the complete variable domain reads DVKVTQSSRYLVKRTGEKVFLECVQDMDHENMFWYRQDPGLGLRLIYFSYDVKMKEKGDIPEGYSVSREKKERFSLILESASTNQTSMYLCASKGEPYEQYFGPGTRLTVT.

This clonotype was found many times. The V gene is TRBV7-9, the J gene TRBJ1-1; 7 bases are a match to TRBD1. V lost 5 bases, J lost 8 bases, and 11 bases stayed unmatched. The CDR3 sequence is 14 residues long. The germline gives CDR1 SEHNR, CDR2 FQNEAQ (reference sequence). The CDR3 sequence: CASSKEQGIPEAFF. For the CDR3, the DNA is TGTGCCAGCAGCAAAGAACAGGGGATCCCGGAAGCTTTCTTT.

The J gene is TRBJ2-5, the V gene TRBV7-2, with 12 bases that match TRBD2. V was clipped by 2 bases and J by 3 bases; unmatched bases: 7. This CDR3 contains 17 residues. From germline, CDR1 is SGHTA and CDR2 FQGNSA. The DNA of the CDR3 is TGTGCCAGCAGCTTATGGGCTAGCGGGAGGGCCAAAGAGACCCAGTACTTC. It translates to CASSLWASGRAKETQYF. Drawing the rest from reference TRBV7-2 and TRBJ2-5, the complete variable domain is GAGVSQSPSNKVTEKGKDVELRCDPISGHTALYWYRQSLGQGLEFLIYFQGNSAPDKSGLPSDRFSAERTGGSVSTLTIQRTQQEDSAVYLCASSLWASGRAKETQYFGPGTRLLVL.

Concerning this clonotype: This clone may be a read error of a much larger clone one base away. J is TRBJ2-7 and V is TRBV12-3 or TRBV12-4; a weak D match, TRBD1 (6 bases). The CDR3 has 16 amino acids. V was pared by 5 bases and J by 0 bases, with 17 bases between. Here the CDR3 reads CASSLGTRGISYEQYF. CDR3 bases: TGTGCCAGCAGTCTGGGGACAAGGGGGATCTCCTACGAGCAGTACTTC.

The chain recombines TRBV14 with TRBJ2-1; TRBD2 might be the D (6 bases). The CDR3 is 16 amino acids. V gave up 2 bases and J gave up 2 bases, with 13 bases separating them. Germline V gene sequence: CDR1 SGHDN, CDR2 FVKESK. The CDR3 here is CASSQMTRTTYNEQFF. Here the CDR3 DNA reads TGTGCCAGCAGCCAAATGACTAGGACCACCTACAATGAGCAGTTCTTC.

The chain employs TRBV6-1 and TRBJ1-2; no reliable D call. Germline CDR1 is MNHNS and CDR2 is SASEGT. Deletions cut 6 bases from V and 3 bases from J, with 20 bases between. There are 16 residues in the CDR3. The CDR3 coding sequence is TGTGCCAGCAGCCCTGCCCGACGCGGAGGCGACTATGGCTACACCTTC. It encodes CASSPARRGGDYGYTF.

This clonotype was observed a few times. The CDR3 spells CASSPTLAGSADTQYF. The CDR3 region has the DNA TGTGCCAGCAGTCCCACACTAGCGGGATCCGCAGATACGCAGTATTTT. This chain connects TRBV28 to TRBJ2-3; TRBD2 aligns across 10 bases. The CDR3 totals 16 residues. The germline gives CDR1 MDHEN, CDR2 SYDVKM. The V gene end was trimmed by 5 bases and the J gene end by 4 bases; junction bases not matched to a gene: 9. The whole variable domain, filled in from reference TRBV28 and TRBJ2-3, reads DVKVTQSSRYLVKRTGEKVFLECVQDMDHENMFWYRQDPGLGLRLIYFSYDVKMKEKGDIPEGYSVSREKKERFSLILESASTNQTSMYLCASSPTLAGSADTQYFGPGTRLTVL.

This clonotype was seen a few times. V usage is TRBV20-1 and J usage is TRBJ2-1; TRBD2 matches 8 bases. CDR1 and CDR2 (germline): DFQATT, SNEGSKA (reference sequence). The V segment lost 0 bases and the J segment 11 bases; nucleotides outside the gene matches: 15. This CDR3 is 16 amino acids long. CDR3 DNA sequence: TGCAGTGCTAGAGATTGGATGGATAGCGGGGTGGGGAAGCAGTTCTTC. Protein product: CSARDWMDSGVGKQFF.

This clonotype was recorded at least ten times. This chain links TRBV28 with TRBJ2-7, with 9 bases lining up with TRBD2. The J segment lost 2 bases and the V segment lost 6 bases, leaving 2 bases of the junction unmatched. Per the germline V gene, CDR1 is MDHEN and CDR2 is SYDVKM. CDR3 length: 13 residues. The CDR3 protein is CASSPSGTYEQYF. The CDR3, as DNA: TGTGCCAGCAGCCCTAGCGGGACCTACGAGCAGTACTTC.

In this sample, this clonotype turned up a few times. The J gene is TRBJ2-1, the V gene TRBV12-3 or TRBV12-4; 10 nucleotides align to TRBD2. CDR3 length: 13 residues. Losses at the gene ends were 8 bases for V and 12 bases for J; bases not matched to a gene: 10. Here the CDR3 DNA reads TGTGCCAGCGGTTCGGGACTAGCGTACACGCAGTTCTTC. Translated: CASGSGLAYTQFF.

The rearrangement joins TRBV5-1 to TRBJ1-4, with D uncertain. Germline V gene sequence: CDR1 SGHRS, CDR2 YFSETQ. Trimming shortened V by 1 base and J by 5 bases, and 18 bases separated the two germline ends. The CDR3 runs to 17 residues. CDR3 coding DNA: TGCGCCAGCAGCTTGTCCCAACTTGCGGGAGAGAATGAAAAACTGTTTTTT. Encoded protein: CASSLSQLAGENEKLFF.